A selection of T cell receptor beta chains follows, all from one sample in a study of Ad26.COV2.S vaccination and SARS-CoV-2 variants. Using immunoSEQ multiplex PCR, the repertoire was profiled, and TCRdb retains in-frame clones only, with some absent. The repertoire consists of approximately 240,000 clones, with around 87% occurring once and the leading ten covering about 10%. This material consisted of peripheral blood, taken in a trial of Ad26.COV2.S vaccine versus placebo. The receptor source for this set is a person between 18 and 59 years old who received the Ad26.COV2.S COVID-19 vaccine or a placebo. Both conserved end residues are trimmed from each CDR3. D genes are given only for firm matches.

D gene	V gene	CDR3 protein
TRBD1	TRBV6-5	ASSPGTGGEETQY
NA	TRBV7-2	ASSFTRREQY
TRBD1	TRBV25-1	ASSVTGTYEQY
NA	TRBV19	ASRWGLGNEQF
NA	TRBV4-3	ASSQDLGNQPQH
NA	TRBV7-8	ASSHGGDYEQY
TRBD1	TRBV12-5	ASGSSAGDRGMYNEQF
NA	TRBV3-1/TRBV3-2	ASSQDGSADKTYNEQF
NA	TRBV7-9	ETSDTLAKNIQY
NA	TRBV10-3	ATRGPLQETQY
NA	TRBV29-1	TTGTDTQY
TRBD1	TRBV15	ATSRDSPGQGKAGELF
TRBD1	TRBV18	ASSPNRGSDTIY
NA	TRBV11-2	ASSLNAPLYGEKYEQY
NA	TRBV6-5	ASSPRGTGELF
TRBD2	TRBV10-3	ATGLSGTYNEQF
TRBD1	TRBV5-1	ASSPGQGRYEQY
TRBD2	TRBV5-1	ASSSGTSGGINTGELF
NA	TRBV28	ASSKPGPINEQY
TRBD1	TRBV29-1	SFGTGTGELF
NA	TRBV4-3	ASSQETETEDNEKLF
TRBD1	TRBV7-9	ASSHRTGTGDEKLF
TRBD1	TRBV28	ASSFSQGAAEKLF
NA	TRBV27	ASVRAALPSSYNEQF
TRBD2	TRBV28	ASSPRGSGGILDTQY
NA	TRBV6-5	ASSYGVGEQY
TRBD1	TRBV25-1	ASSDWNRGSYGYT
TRBD1	TRBV19	ASSIDRRQGGYT
NA	TRBV24-1	ATSDSGGDYGYT
TRBD1	TRBV19	ASSRDRYNQPQH
TRBD1	TRBV19	ASSESWTGHYGYT
TRBD2	TRBV10-3	AISLLAGGPYEQY
NA	TRBV6-2/TRBV6-3	ASSLLAGDEKLF
NA	TRBV5-4	ASSAPGLRGEGYT
TRBD2	TRBV3-1/TRBV3-2	ATMGLASGELF
NA	TRBV25-1	ASSDTVLTPKLF
TRBD1	TRBV9	ASSPGTGVSRGYT
NA	TRBV27	ASSLMSGTPEAF
TRBD1	TRBV18	ASSPRLPGQGFGSYEQY
NA	TRBV5-1	ASSLVGPGELF
TRBD1	TRBV3-1/TRBV3-2	ASRLRSCGTGVAGNQPQH
NA	TRBV11-2	ASSPRYLAGELF
NA	TRBV4-2	ASSQGEFGSQPQH
TRBD1	TRBV30	AWSSPQGDNSPLH
TRBD1	TRBV19	ASSTVGLRDRDWNQPQH
TRBD1	TRBV6-5	ASSRDRVVGEQY
NA	TRBV29-1	SVELRQNEQY
NA	TRBV6-5	ASSSSYRQAEAF
TRBD1	TRBV4-1	ASSQYRTGNEKLF
TRBD2	TRBV13	ASSNSGGSSYEQY
TRBD1	TRBV5-4	ASSLAGTGGFYGYT
NA	TRBV6-2/TRBV6-3	ASSRIFSNQPQH
TRBD1	TRBV3-1/TRBV3-2	ASSPPSGTGGYEQY
NA	TRBV3-1/TRBV3-2	ASSQDGEFYEQY
TRBD1	TRBV6-6	ASRHRDRGGYGYT
NA	TRBV28	ASSLLGEQNQPQH
NA	TRBV6-2/TRBV6-3	ASSSGAFGTRGRETQY